These 2 T cell receptor beta chains came from one sample sequenced in a study of OX40 agonist ivuxolimab in advanced cancers. The library relied on the immunoSEQ multiplex PCR assay. TCRdb stores this immuneACCESS table with in-frame sequences only. Part of the clones is absent; in the studies checked, under half of the shortfall reflects unresolved V genes, and no reason is known for the rest. The table for this sample lists 50,000 to 65,000 clones; approximately 88% of them were counted only once. Approximately 5.4% of the sample comes from the top ten. Sample: CD4+ or CD8+ T cells sorted from blood, taken in a trial of the OX40 agonist ivuxolimab. The receptor source for this set is an adult with an advanced solid tumor such as melanoma, head and neck, liver or kidney cancer.

This chain connects TRBV7-2 to TRBJ1-2; D unclear. The germline V gene encodes CDR1 SGHTA and CDR2 FQGNSA. V was pared by 2 bases and J by 1 base, with 8 bases between. This CDR3 has 14 residues. The CDR3 protein is CASSLFGVNYGYTF. In DNA, the CDR3 is TGTGCCAGCAGCTTATTTGGTGTTAACTATGGCTACACCTTC. Together with reference TRBV7-2 and TRBJ1-2, the CDR3 gives the full variable domain: GAGVSQSPSNKVTEKGKDVELRCDPISGHTALYWYRQSLGQGLEFLIYFQGNSAPDKSGLPSDRFSAERTGGSVSTLTIQRTQQEDSAVYLCASSLFGVNYGYTFGSGTRLTVV.

Points on this clone: One end of the junction fails to match germline, which may point to a read error. The chain is built from TRBV7-9 and TRBJ2-1; 12 nucleotides align to TRBD2. Germline CDR1 SEHNR, CDR2 FQNEAQ (reference sequence). The CDR3 contains 15 residues. This CDR3 is CASSMTSGGPNGQFF. In nucleotides, the CDR3 is TGTGCCAGCAGCATGACTAGCGGGGGACCAAATGGGCAGTTCTTC.